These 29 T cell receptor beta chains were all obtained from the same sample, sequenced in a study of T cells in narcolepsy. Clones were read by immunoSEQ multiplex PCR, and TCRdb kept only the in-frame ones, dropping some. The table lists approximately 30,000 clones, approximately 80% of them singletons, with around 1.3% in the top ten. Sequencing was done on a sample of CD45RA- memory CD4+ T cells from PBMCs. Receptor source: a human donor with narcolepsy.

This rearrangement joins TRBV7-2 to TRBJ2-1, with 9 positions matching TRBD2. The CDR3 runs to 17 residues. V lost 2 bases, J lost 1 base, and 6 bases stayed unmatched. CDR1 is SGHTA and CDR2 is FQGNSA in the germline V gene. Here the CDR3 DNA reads TGTGCCAGCAGCTTAACAAATAGCGGGGGTTCCTACAATGAGCAGTTCTTC. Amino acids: CASSLTNSGGSYNEQFF.

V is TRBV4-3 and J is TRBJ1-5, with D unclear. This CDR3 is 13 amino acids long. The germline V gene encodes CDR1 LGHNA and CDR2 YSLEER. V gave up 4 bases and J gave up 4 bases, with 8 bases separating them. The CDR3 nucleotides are TGCGCCAGCAGCCTGAACCGGAATCAGCCCCAGCATTTT. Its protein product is CASSLNRNQPQHF.

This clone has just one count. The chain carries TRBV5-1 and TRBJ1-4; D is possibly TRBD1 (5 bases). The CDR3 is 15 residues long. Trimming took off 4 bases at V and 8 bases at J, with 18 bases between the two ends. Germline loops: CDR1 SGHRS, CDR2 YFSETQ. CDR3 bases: TGCGCCAGCAGCGCCGCCTTGGGGACGGGGGAAAAACTGTTTTTT. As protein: CASSAALGTGEKLFF.

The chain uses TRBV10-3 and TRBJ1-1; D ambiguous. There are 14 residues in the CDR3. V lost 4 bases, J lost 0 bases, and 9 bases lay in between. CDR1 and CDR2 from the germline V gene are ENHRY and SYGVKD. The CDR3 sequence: CAISGKSMNTEAFF. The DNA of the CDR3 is TGTGCCATCAGTGGGAAGTCCATGAACACTGAAGCTTTCTTT.

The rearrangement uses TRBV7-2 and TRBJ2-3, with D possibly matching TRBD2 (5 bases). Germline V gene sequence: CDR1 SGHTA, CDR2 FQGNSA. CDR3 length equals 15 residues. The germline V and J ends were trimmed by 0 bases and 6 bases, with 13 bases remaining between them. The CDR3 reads CASSLARGPGDTQYF. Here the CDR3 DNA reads TGTGCCAGCAGCTTAGCCAGAGGGCCCGGCGATACGCAGTATTTT.

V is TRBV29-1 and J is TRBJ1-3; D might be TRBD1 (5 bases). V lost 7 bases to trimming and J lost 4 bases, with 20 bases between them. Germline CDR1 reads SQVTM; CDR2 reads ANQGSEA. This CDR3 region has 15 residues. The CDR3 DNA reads TGCAGCGCAGCTACCAGGGAGGCGGCGGGAAACACCATATATTTT. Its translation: CSAATREAAGNTIYF.

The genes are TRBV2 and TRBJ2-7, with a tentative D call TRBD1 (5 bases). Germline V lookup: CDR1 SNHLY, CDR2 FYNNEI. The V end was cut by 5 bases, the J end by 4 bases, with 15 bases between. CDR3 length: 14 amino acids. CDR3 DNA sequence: TGTGCCAGCAGTCCCAAGACGGCAGGGTACGAGCAGTACTTC. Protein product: CASSPKTAGYEQYF.

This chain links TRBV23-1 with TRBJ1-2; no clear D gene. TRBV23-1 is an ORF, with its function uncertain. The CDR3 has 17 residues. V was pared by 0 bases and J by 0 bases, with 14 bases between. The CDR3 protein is CASSQSSSGNTNYGYTF. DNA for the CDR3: TGCGCCAGCAGTCAATCATCATCCGGCAATACTAACTATGGCTACACCTTC.

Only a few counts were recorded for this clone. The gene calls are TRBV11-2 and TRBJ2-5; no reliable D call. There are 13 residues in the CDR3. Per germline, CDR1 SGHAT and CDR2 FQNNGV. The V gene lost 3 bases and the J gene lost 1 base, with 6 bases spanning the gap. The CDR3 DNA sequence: TGTGCCAGCAGCTTTCGGGTCCAAGAGACCCAGTACTTC. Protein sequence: CASSFRVQETQYF. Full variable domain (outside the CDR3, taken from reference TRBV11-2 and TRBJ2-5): EAGVAQSPRYKIIEKRQSVAFWCNPISGHATLYWYQQILGQGPKLLIQFQNNGVVDDSQLPKDRFSAERLKGVDSTLKIQPAKLEDSAVYLCASSFRVQETQYFGPGTRLLVL.

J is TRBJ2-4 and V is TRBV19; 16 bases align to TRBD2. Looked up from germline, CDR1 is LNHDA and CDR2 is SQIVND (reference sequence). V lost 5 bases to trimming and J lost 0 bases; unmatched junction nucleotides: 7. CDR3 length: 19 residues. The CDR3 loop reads CASSSGLAGGLLAKNIQYF. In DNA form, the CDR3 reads TGTGCCAGTAGTTCGGGACTAGCGGGGGGGCTACTAGCCAAAAACATTCAGTACTTC.

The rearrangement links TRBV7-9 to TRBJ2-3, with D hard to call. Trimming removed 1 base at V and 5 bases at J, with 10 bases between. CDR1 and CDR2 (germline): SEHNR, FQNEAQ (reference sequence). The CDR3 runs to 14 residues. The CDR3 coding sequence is TGTGCCAGCAGCTTAGGCTTGGGCGGAGATACGCAGTATTTT. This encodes CASSLGLGGDTQYF.

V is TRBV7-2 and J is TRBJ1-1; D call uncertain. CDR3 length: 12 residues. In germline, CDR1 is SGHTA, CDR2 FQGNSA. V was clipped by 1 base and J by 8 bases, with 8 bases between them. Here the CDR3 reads CASSLGITEAFF. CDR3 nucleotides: TGTGCCAGCAGCTTAGGTATTACAGAAGCTTTCTTT.

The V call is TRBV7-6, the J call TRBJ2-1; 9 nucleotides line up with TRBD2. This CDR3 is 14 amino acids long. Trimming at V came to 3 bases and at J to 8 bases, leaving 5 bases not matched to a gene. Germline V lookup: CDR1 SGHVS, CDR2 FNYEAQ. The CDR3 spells CASSLGRGGDEQFF. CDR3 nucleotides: TGTGCCAGCAGCTTGGGGCGGGGGGGGGATGAGCAGTTCTTC.

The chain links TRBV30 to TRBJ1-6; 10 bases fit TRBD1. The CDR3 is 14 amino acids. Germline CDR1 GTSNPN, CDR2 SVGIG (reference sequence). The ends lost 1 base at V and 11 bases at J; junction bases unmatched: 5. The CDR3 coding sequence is TGTGCCTGGAGTGGGACAGGGGGAAGGGCACCCCTCCACTTT. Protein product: CAWSGTGGRAPLHF.

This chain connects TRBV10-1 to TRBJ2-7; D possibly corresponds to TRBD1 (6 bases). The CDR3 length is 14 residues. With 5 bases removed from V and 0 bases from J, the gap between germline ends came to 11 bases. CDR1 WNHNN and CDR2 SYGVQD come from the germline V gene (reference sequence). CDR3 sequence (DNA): TGCGCCAGCAGTCGCGGACAGTCCTCCTACGAGCAGTACGTC. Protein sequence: CASSRGQSSYEQYV.

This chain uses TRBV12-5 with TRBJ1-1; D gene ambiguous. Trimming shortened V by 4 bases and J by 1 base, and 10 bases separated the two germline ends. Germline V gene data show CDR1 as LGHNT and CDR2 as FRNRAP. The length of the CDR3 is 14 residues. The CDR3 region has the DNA TGTGCTAGTGGTTCCGGAGGGCGGAACACTGAAGCTTTCTTT. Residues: CASGSGGRNTEAFF.

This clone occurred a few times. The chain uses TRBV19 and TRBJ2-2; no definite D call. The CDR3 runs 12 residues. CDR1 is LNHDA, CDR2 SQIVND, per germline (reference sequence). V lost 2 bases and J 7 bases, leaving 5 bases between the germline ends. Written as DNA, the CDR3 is TGTGCCAGTAGTATACTAGTCGGGGAGCTGTTTTTT. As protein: CASSILVGELFF.

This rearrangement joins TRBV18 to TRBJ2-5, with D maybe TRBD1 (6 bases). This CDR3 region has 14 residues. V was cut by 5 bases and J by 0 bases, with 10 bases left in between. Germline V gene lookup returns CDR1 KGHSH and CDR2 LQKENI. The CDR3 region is CASSMTGNQETQYF. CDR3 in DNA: TGTGCCAGCTCAATGACAGGCAACCAAGAGACCCAGTACTTC.

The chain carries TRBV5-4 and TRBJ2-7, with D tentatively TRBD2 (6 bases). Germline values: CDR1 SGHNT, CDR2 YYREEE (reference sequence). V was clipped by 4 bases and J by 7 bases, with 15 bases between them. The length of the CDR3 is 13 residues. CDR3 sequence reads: CASSLAGPGEQYF. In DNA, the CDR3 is TGTGCCAGCAGCCTCGCGGGACCGGGGGAGCAGTACTTC.

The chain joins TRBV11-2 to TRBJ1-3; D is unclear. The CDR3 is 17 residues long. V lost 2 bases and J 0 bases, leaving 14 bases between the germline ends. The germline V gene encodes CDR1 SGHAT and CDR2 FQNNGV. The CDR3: CASSLRGRGISGNTIYF. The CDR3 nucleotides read TGTGCCAGCAGCTTACGCGGGCGGGGAATCTCTGGAAACACCATATATTTT.

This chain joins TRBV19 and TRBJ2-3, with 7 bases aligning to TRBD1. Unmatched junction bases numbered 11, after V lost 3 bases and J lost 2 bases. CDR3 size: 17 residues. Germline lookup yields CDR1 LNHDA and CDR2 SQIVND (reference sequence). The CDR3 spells CASSIAGRGQSTDTQYF. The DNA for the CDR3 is TGTGCCAGTAGTATTGCTGGTAGGGGACAGTCCACAGATACGCAGTATTTT.

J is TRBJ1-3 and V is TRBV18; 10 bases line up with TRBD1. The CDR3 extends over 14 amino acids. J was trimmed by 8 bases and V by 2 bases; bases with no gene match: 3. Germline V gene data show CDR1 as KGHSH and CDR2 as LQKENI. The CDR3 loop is CASSPGTGADTIYF. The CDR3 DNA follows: TGTGCCAGCTCACCAGGGACAGGGGCGGACACCATATATTTT.

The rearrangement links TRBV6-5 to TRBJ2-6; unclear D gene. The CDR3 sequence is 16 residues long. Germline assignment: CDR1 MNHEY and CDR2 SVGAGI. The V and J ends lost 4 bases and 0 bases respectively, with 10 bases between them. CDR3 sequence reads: CASSSPQVSGANVLTF. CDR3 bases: TGTGCCAGCAGTTCCCCCCAGGTCTCTGGGGCCAACGTCCTGACTTTC.

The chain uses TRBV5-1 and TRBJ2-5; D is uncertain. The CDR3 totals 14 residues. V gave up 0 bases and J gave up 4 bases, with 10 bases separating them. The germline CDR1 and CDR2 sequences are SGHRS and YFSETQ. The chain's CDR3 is CASSLGFDGETQYF. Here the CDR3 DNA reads TGCGCCAGCAGCTTGGGATTTGACGGAGAGACCCAGTACTTC.

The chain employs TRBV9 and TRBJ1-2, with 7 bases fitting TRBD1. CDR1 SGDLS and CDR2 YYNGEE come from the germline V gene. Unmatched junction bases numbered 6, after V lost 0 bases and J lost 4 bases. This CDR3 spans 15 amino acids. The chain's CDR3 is CASSVGQGLFYGYTF. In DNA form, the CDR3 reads TGTGCCAGCAGCGTAGGACAGGGCCTTTTCTATGGCTACACCTTC.

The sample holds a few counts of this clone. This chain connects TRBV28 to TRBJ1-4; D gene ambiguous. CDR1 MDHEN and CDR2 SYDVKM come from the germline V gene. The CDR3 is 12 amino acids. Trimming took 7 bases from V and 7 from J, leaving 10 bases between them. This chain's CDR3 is CASNPGGEKLFF. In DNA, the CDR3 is TGTGCCAGCAATCCGGGAGGTGAAAAACTGTTTTTT.

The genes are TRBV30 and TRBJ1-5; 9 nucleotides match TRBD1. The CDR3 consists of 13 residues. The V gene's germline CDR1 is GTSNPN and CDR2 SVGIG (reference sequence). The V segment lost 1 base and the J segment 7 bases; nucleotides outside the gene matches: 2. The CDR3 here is CAWSATGGQPQHF. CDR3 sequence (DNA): TGTGCCTGGAGTGCCACAGGGGGCCAGCCCCAGCATTTT.

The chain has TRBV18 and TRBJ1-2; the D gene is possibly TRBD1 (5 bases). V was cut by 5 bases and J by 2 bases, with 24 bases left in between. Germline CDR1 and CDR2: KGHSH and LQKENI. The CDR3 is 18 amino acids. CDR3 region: CASSYNSTQAGRNYGYTF. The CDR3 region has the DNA TGTGCCAGCTCATACAATTCCACCCAGGCAGGGAGGAACTATGGCTACACCTTC.

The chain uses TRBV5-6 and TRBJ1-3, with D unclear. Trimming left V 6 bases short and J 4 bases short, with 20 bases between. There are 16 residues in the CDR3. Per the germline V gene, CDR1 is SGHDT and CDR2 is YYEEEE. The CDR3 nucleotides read TGTGCCAGCATCCGAGGGAAGATAACAAGGGGAAACACCATATATTTT. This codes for CASIRGKITRGNTIYF.